This T cell receptor beta chain was found in a study of OX40 agonist ivuxolimab in advanced cancers. Study-wide background: Given to patients was ivuxolimab, an agonistic anti-OX40 (CD134) antibody. Participants, about 83% male, averaged roughly 60 years of age, ranging from about 23 to 85.

This table comes from immunoSEQ multiplex PCR, and its TCRdb copy is limited to in-frame clones, with some not included. The repertoire holds about 77,000 clones, over 75% seen once, with 4.6% in the top ten. Study-wide points: Antigen specificity was not determined for the expanded peripheral T cells. Partial responders at 0.1-3.0 mg/kg showed near-lowest clonal expansion.

V was clipped by 7 bases and J by 5 bases; unmatched bases: 9. The germline CDR1 and CDR2 sequences are MNHEY and SMNVEV (reference sequence). The CDR3 runs to 14 residues. A word on this clone: Its antigen is not identified.

The TCR sequence derives from an adult with an advanced solid tumor such as melanoma, head and neck, liver or kidney cancer. The sequencing used CD4+ or CD8+ T cells sorted from blood, collected in a trial of the OX40 agonist ivuxolimab. This chain links TRBV27 with TRBJ2-7; TRBD1 aligns across 9 bases. CDR3 bases: TGTGCCAGCAACCCGGGACAGGGAGGCAACGAGCAGTACTTC. Amino acids: CASNPGQGGNEQYF.